These 3 T cell receptor beta chains came from one sample sequenced in a study of early T cells in non-severe SARS-CoV-2 infection. Each CDR3 protein gets one entry after TCRdb re-called the 5' RACE reads with MiXCR. The sample holds about 23,000 distinct CDR3 sequences, about 5% seen once. The sequenced sample was whole blood. These receptors all come from an adult who was a healthcare worker with PCR-confirmed SARS-CoV-2 infection or an uninfected control (not recorded which).

This clonotype was observed many times. The rearrangement joins TRBV20-1 to TRBJ2-7, with a possible D match to TRBD1 (5 bases). This CDR3 is 13 amino acids long. CDR1 and CDR2 (germline): DFQATT, SNEGSKA (reference sequence). V was clipped by 6 bases and J by 2 bases, with 14 bases between them. CDR3 region: CSARQQATYEQYF. The CDR3, as DNA: TGCAGTGCACGACAGCAGGCGACCTACGAGCAGTACTTC.

In this sample, this clonotype turned up many times. The V call is TRBV7-3, the J call TRBJ2-5; D may be TRBD1 (7 bases). V was shortened by 5 bases and J by 3 bases, with 19 bases between the two germline ends. Germline CDR1 reads SGHTA; CDR2 reads FQGTGA. The CDR3 runs 16 residues. CDR3 protein: CASSLTGGGVKETQYF. The CDR3 DNA reads TGTGCCAGCAGCCTGACCGGAGGGGGCGTAAAAGAGACCCAGTACTTC.

This clonotype is deemed medium-sized. The chain links TRBV12-3 or TRBV12-4 to TRBJ2-3; D is possibly TRBD1 (6 bases). The CDR3 is 15 amino acids. V was shortened by 5 bases and J by 4 bases, with 16 bases between the two germline ends. The CDR3, as DNA: TGTGCCAGCAGTGTTCCTTGGGGGCGGGCAGATACGCAGTATTTT. This encodes CASSVPWGRADTQYF.